This TCR beta chain was captured in a study of cytomegalovirus exposure and HLA in healthy donors. The PCR was carried out with 60 Vbeta primers and 13 Jbeta primers. Profiling relied on immunoSEQ multiplex PCR, and the TCRdb table lists in-frame clones only, not all of them. This repertoire includes 150,000 or so clones. The CDR3 loop spans 13 amino acids. V was shortened by 1 base and J by 7 bases, with 12 bases between the two germline ends. CDR1 SGHRS and CDR2 YFSETQ come from the germline V gene. The receptor was derived from a man aged 25-45 years in good health and CMV-seronegative. The chain couples TRBV5-1 to TRBJ2-7; no reliable D call. The sequenced sample consisted of PBMCs. The CDR3, as DNA: TGCGCCAGCAGCTTGATGGCAGAGCGTGAGCAGTACTTC. Translated, it gives CASSLMAEREQYF. Complete variable domain (other parts from reference TRBV5-1 and TRBJ2-7): KAGVTQTPRYLIKTRGQQVTLSCSPISGHRSVSWYQQTPGQGLQFLFEYFSETQRNKGNFPGRFSGRQFSNSRSEMNVSTLELGDSALYLCASSLMAEREQYFGPGTRLTVT.